This TCR beta chain was sequenced during a study of response to subunit inactivated influenza vaccine. This CDR3 spans 16 amino acids. With 1 base removed from V and 8 bases from J, the gap between germline ends came to 20 bases. Germline V CDR1 and CDR2: SGHTA, FQGNSA. TCRdb passed the RT-PCR reads through MiXCR, listing each CDR3 protein once. The sample holds about 540,000 distinct CDR3 sequences, less than 25% seen once. This same sample was also part of a study on T cells expressing NK-cell markers. According to that study: Template switching by 5'RACE with UMIs generated the TCR beta cDNA. Beta-chain profiling covered CD3+CD56+NKG2C+, CD3+CD56+NKG2C- and CD3+CD56-NKG2C+ sorted subsets. The authors sequenced eight donors, of whom seven were HCMV-seropositive and one was seronegative. These clonotypes also led the CD3+CD56-NKG2C+ fraction in a few donors. The study did not resolve the HCMV specificity of expanded NKG2C+ T cell clones.

This sequence was found in a man between 50 and 59 years old who received an inactivated influenza vaccine. The chain recombines TRBV7-2 with TRBJ1-2; a possible D gene is TRBD1 (6 bases). Specimen: CD4+ T cells sorted from PBMCs, collected roughly 13 days after vaccination. The CDR3 DNA sequence: TGTGCCAGCAGCTTAGACTACGAACAGGGCTTAAGGGGCTACACCTTC. Translation: CASSLDYEQGLRGYTF.